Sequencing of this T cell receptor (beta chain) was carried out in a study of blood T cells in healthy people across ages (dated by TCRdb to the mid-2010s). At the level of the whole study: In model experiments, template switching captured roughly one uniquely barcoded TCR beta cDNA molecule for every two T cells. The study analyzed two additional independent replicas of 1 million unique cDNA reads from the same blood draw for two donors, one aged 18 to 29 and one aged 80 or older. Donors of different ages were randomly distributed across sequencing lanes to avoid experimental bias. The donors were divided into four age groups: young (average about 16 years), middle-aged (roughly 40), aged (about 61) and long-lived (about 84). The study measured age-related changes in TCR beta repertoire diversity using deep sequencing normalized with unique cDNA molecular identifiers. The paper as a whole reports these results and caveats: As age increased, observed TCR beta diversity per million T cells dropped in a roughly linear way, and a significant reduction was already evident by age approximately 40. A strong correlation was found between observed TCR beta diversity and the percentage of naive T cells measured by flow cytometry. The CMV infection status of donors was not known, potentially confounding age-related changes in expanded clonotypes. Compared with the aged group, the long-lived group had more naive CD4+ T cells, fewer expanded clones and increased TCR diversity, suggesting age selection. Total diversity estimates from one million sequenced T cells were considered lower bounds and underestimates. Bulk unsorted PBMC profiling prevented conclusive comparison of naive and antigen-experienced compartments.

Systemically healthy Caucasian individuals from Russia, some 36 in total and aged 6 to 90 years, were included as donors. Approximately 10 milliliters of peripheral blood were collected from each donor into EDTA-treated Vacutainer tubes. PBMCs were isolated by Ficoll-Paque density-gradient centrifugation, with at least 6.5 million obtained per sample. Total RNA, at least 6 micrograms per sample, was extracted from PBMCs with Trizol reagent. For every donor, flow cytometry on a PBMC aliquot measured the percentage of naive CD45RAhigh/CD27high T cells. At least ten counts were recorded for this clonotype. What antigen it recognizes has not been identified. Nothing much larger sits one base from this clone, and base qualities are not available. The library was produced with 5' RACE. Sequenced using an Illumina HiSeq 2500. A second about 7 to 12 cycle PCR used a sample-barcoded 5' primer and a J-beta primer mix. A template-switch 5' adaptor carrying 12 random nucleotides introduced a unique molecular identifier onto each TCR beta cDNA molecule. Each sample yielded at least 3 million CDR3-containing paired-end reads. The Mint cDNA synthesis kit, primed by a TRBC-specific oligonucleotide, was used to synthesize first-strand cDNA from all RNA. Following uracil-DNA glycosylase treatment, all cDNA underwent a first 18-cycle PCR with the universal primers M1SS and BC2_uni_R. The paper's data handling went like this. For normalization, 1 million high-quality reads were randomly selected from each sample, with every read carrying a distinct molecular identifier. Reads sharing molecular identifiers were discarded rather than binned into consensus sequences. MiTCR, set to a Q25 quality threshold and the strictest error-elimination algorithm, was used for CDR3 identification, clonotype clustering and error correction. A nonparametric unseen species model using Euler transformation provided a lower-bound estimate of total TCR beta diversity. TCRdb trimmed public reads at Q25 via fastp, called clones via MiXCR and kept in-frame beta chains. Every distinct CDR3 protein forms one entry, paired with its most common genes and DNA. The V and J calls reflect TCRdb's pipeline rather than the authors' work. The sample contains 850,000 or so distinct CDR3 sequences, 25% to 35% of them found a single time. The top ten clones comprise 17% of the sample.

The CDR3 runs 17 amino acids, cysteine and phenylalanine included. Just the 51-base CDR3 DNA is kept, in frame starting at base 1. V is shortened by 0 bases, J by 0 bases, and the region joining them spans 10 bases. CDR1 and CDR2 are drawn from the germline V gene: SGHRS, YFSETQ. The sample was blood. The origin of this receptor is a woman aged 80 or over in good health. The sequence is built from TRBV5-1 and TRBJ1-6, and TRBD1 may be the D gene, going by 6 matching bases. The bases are TGCGCCAGCAGCTTGGTTACAGGGAGCTCCTATAATTCACCCCTCCACTTT. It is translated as CASSLVTGSSYNSPLHF.